This T cell receptor (beta chain) stems from a study of breast tumors, draining lymph nodes, adjacent tissues. Germline CDR1 is SQVTM and CDR2 is ANQGSEA. The CDR3 sequence is 13 residues long. Study results and caveats: That most tumor T cells come from lymph nodes remained unproven. Tumors had less TCR diversity than lymph nodes, more than nontumor tissue. Most tumor T cells seemingly derive from lymph node, then expand in tumor.

TCRdb called the multiplex PCR reads again in MiXCR, with one record for every CDR3 protein. The data contain over 60,000 distinct CDR3 sequences, over 40% of them singletons. A word on this clonotype: The antigen is unknown. Mismatch with germline at one junction end may stem from a read error.

The rearrangement joins TRBV29-1 to TRBJ2-3; no reliable D call. Sequenced sample: breast tumor tissue. The origin of this receptor is a female donor with breast cancer. Some clones in this sample may be carry-over from other donors' samples. The CDR3 DNA is TGCGGCGTATCCGGAGCCCAAGCAGATACGCAGTATTTT. It translates to CGVSGAQADTQYF.